A single sample gave rise to the 13 T cell receptor beta chains below, sequenced in a study of blood T cell repertoires in COVID-19. TCRdb's copy holds only in-frame clones and misses some; the assay was immunoSEQ multiplex PCR. The sample includes 100,000 to 150,000 clones, approximately 74% of them seen just once. Source material: peripheral blood. These receptors were taken from a man at least 80 years old with COVID-19, enrolled during active disease.

V is TRBV28 and J is TRBJ2-2; TRBD2 matches 8 bases. Germline CDR1 reads MDHEN; CDR2 reads SYDVKM. V lost 4 bases and J lost 1; bases outside the gene matches: 5. The CDR3 is made up of 16 amino acids. CDR3 nucleotide sequence: TGTGCCAGCAGTTCTAAACTAGCGGAGAACACCGGGGAGCTGTTTTTT. This gives the protein CASSSKLAENTGELFF. Based on the CDR3 plus reference TRBV28 and TRBJ2-2, the full variable domain is DVKVTQSSRYLVKRTGEKVFLECVQDMDHENMFWYRQDPGLGLRLIYFSYDVKMKEKGDIPEGYSVSREKKERFSLILESASTNQTSMYLCASSSKLAENTGELFFGEGSRLTVL.

The chain's CDR3 is CASSLATSGIANTGELFF. Here the CDR3 DNA reads TGCGCCAGCAGCTTAGCTACTAGCGGGATTGCGAACACCGGGGAGCTGTTTTTT. The rearrangement links TRBV5-1 to TRBJ2-2, with 10 bases that match TRBD2. Trimming removed 2 bases from V and 0 bases from J; junction bases left unmatched: 7. This CDR3 has 18 amino acids. Germline V gives CDR1 SGHRS, CDR2 YFSETQ.

The chain recombines TRBV4-2 with TRBJ2-7; 7 nucleotides line up with TRBD2. The CDR3 runs 15 residues. V lost 4 bases and J lost 2; bases outside the gene matches: 8. CDR1 is LGHNA and CDR2 is YNFKEQ in the germline V gene. The CDR3: CASSRRLAEAYEQYF. The CDR3 DNA is TGTGCCAGCAGCCGCCGACTAGCCGAAGCCTACGAGCAGTACTTC.

The V gene is TRBV7-3, the J gene TRBJ1-5, with D perhaps TRBD1 (6 bases). V lost 6 bases, J lost 3 bases, and 9 bases lay in between. Germline loops: CDR1 SGHTA, CDR2 FQGTGA. The CDR3 sequence is 13 residues long. CDR3 loop: CASRGHTNQPQHF. The CDR3, as DNA: TGTGCCAGCAGGGGACATACCAATCAGCCCCAGCATTTT.

The CDR3 region is CASSPLGREGTEAFF. CDR3 nucleotides: TGTGCCAGCAGTCCACTGGGCAGGGAAGGGACTGAAGCTTTCTTT. V and J are TRBV28 and TRBJ1-1; TRBD1 might be the D (5 bases). This CDR3 is 15 amino acids long. The germline CDR1 and CDR2 sequences are MDHEN and SYDVKM. Trimming stripped 5 bases from V and 5 bases from J, with 18 bases between.

This clone was seen a single time. V and J are TRBV5-1 and TRBJ2-1; 11 bases are shared with TRBD2. Germline CDR1 is SGHRS and CDR2 is YFSETQ. The CDR3 runs 14 residues. V gave up 4 bases and J gave up 6 bases; unmatched junction bases: 3. This CDR3 is CASSPGTSGNEQFF. The CDR3 DNA reads TGCGCCAGCAGCCCGGGGACTAGCGGCAATGAGCAGTTCTTC.

The chain is built from TRBV5-1 and TRBJ2-7, with 10 bases identical to TRBD1. Germline CDR1 SGHRS, CDR2 YFSETQ. V dropped 4 bases and J dropped 7; count of bases not matched to a gene: 8. The CDR3 extends over 14 amino acids. The CDR3 here is CASSERQGAREQYF. The CDR3 DNA reads as TGCGCCAGCAGCGAGAGACAGGGGGCTCGAGAGCAGTACTTC.

The chain links TRBV6-6 to TRBJ2-1; TRBD2 is a possible D gene (5 bases). V was clipped by 5 bases and J by 8 bases, with 16 bases between them. Germline values: CDR1 MNHNY, CDR2 SVGAGI (reference sequence). The CDR3 runs 14 residues. For the CDR3, the DNA is TGTGCCAGCAGTCCCTCCGGGGTACGCTATGAGCAGTTCTTC. This sequence encodes CASSPSGVRYEQFF.

The CDR3 sequence: CASSFIADEETQYF. Here the CDR3 DNA reads TGTGCCAGCAGTTTTATAGCGGACGAAGAGACCCAGTACTTC. The chain uses TRBV28 and TRBJ2-5; a possible D gene is TRBD2 (6 bases). The CDR3 length is 14 residues. The V gene's germline CDR1 is MDHEN and CDR2 SYDVKM. Trimming took off 3 bases at V and 3 bases at J, with 11 bases between the two ends.

This clone was found a few times. The gene calls are TRBV7-9 and TRBJ2-7, with 9 bases lining up with TRBD2. Germline V gene lookup returns CDR1 SEHNR and CDR2 FQNEAQ (reference sequence). This CDR3 has 15 residues. Trimming took 4 bases from V and 5 from J; bases not matched to a gene: 9. The CDR3 DNA sequence: TGTGCCAGCAGCTCCGGGACTAGCAACCTCGACGAGCAGTACTTC. It specifies CASSSGTSNLDEQYF. Filled out from reference TRBV7-9 and TRBJ2-7, the complete variable domain reads DTGVSQNPRHKITKRGQNVTFRCDPISEHNRLYWYRQTLGQGPEFLTYFQNEAQLEKSRLLSDRFSAERPKGSFSTLEIQRTEQGDSAMYLCASSSGTSNLDEQYFGPGTRLTVT.

This clone showed up just a few times. The V and J genes are TRBV28 and TRBJ2-7; D possibly corresponds to TRBD1 (6 bases). Trimming took off 3 bases at V and 1 base at J, with 13 bases between the two ends. The germline gives CDR1 MDHEN, CDR2 SYDVKM. The CDR3 runs to 15 residues. CDR3 sequence reads: CASSFSGTKSYEQYF. The CDR3 DNA sequence: TGTGCCAGCAGTTTCTCTGGGACAAAATCCTACGAGCAGTACTTC.

V is TRBV30 and J is TRBJ1-5; 9 bases are a match to TRBD1. The germline V gene has CDR1 GTSNPN and CDR2 SVGIG (reference sequence). The CDR3 runs 13 residues. V trimming: 1 base; J trimming: 7 bases; junction bases outside the gene matches: 2. DNA for the CDR3: TGTGCCTGGAGTGGGACAGGGGACCAGCCCCAGCATTTT. Encoded protein: CAWSGTGDQPQHF.

The gene calls are TRBV14 and TRBJ2-3, with 9 positions matching TRBD2. V was clipped by 3 bases and J by 1 base; unmatched bases: 5. CDR1 is SGHDN and CDR2 is FVKESK in the germline V gene. The CDR3 length is 16 residues. This CDR3 reads CASSHLSGSGTDTQYF. Here the CDR3 DNA reads TGTGCCAGCAGCCATCTTAGCGGGAGTGGCACAGATACGCAGTATTTT.